Listed here are 12 T cell receptor beta chains from one sample, sequenced in a study of blood T cell repertoires in COVID-19. Profiling relied on immunoSEQ multiplex PCR, and the TCRdb table lists in-frame clones only, not all of them. The sample records roughly 88,000 clones, 75% to 90% being singletons. Sequencing used peripheral blood. These receptors were obtained from an elderly woman with active or convalescent COVID-19.

The chain employs TRBV11-1 and TRBJ1-2; 9 nucleotides agree with TRBD1. CDR1 and CDR2 from the germline V gene are SGHAT and FQDESV (reference sequence). CDR3 length: 13 residues. V trimming: 5 bases; J trimming: 4 bases; junction bases outside the gene matches: 2. As DNA, the CDR3 is TGTGCCAGCAGCGGACAGGGGAGCTATGGCTACACCTTC. Residues: CASSGQGSYGYTF.

This clone occurred a few times. V and J are TRBV6-5 and TRBJ1-2; possible D gene TRBD1, 6 bases. Germline loops: CDR1 MNHEY, CDR2 SVGAGI. V lost 0 bases to trimming and J lost 0 bases, with 8 bases between them. The CDR3 totals 15 residues. The CDR3 here is CASSYSYRANYGYTF. The CDR3 DNA reads as TGTGCCAGCAGTTACTCTTACAGGGCTAACTATGGCTACACCTTC.

The CDR3 region is CASSLSRVIKETQYF. As DNA, the CDR3 is TGTGCCAGCAGCTTATCCAGGGTAATTAAAGAGACCCAGTACTTC. V gene TRBV7-9 combines with J gene TRBJ2-5, with D perhaps TRBD1 (5 bases). The CDR3 is made up of 15 amino acids. V lost 2 bases, J lost 3 bases, and 13 bases lay in between. Germline CDR1 reads SEHNR; CDR2 reads FQNEAQ (reference sequence).

The chain combines TRBV6-4 with TRBJ2-1, with D hard to call. V lost 1 base and J 5 bases, leaving 12 bases between the germline ends. The V gene's germline CDR1 is MRHNA and CDR2 SNTAGT. This CDR3 region has 15 residues. CDR3 sequence reads: CASSDFSAGHNEQFF. Here the CDR3 DNA reads TGTGCCAGCAGTGACTTTTCGGCAGGTCACAATGAGCAGTTCTTC.

This chain uses TRBV5-1 with TRBJ1-6; 8 nucleotides agree with TRBD1. Trimming took 3 bases from V and 9 from J; bases not matched to a gene: 8. The CDR3 contains 15 residues. The germline V gene has CDR1 SGHRS and CDR2 YFSETQ. Written as DNA, the CDR3 is TGCGCCAGCAGCTCGGTGACAGGGGTCAGTTCACCCCTCCACTTT. It is translated as CASSSVTGVSSPLHF.

This clone appeared a single time. V usage is TRBV6-2 or TRBV6-3 and J usage is TRBJ1-1, with TRBD1 matching 7 bases. The germline V gene encodes CDR1 MNHEY and CDR2 SVGEGT. The CDR3 has 15 amino acids. The V segment lost 2 bases and the J segment 4 bases; nucleotides outside the gene matches: 7. The DNA for the CDR3 is TGTGCCAGCAGTTACGCCGCGACAGGGTCCACTGAAGCTTTCTTT. Encoded protein: CASSYAATGSTEAFF.

CDR3 DNA sequence: TGTGCCAGCAGCTCTACAGGTTACTCATATGGCTACACCTTC. Translation gives CASSSTGYSYGYTF. J is TRBJ1-2 and V is TRBV7-2; D is perhaps TRBD1 (5 bases). CDR1 is SGHTA, CDR2 FQGNSA, per germline. Trimming pared 4 bases from V and 5 bases from J, leaving 14 bases between. This CDR3 is built from 14 residues.

Here the CDR3 reads CASSWGQGPLYEQYF. Here the CDR3 DNA reads TGCGCCAGCAGCTGGGGACAGGGCCCCCTCTACGAGCAGTACTTC. The chain links TRBV5-1 to TRBJ2-7, with 9 bases identical to TRBD1. Losses at the gene ends were 3 bases for V and 3 bases for J; bases not matched to a gene: 7. Germline V CDR1 and CDR2: SGHRS, YFSETQ. The length of the CDR3 is 15 residues.

On this clone: The sample has other DNA sequences that encode this CDR3 too. The V call is TRBV19, the J call TRBJ2-7; D is unresolved. The CDR3 runs 12 residues. The V end lost 3 bases, the J end lost 5 bases, and 8 bases lay between the germline ends. Germline-derived CDR1 and CDR2 are LNHDA and SQIVND (reference sequence). CDR3 coding DNA: TGTGCCAGTAGTATCGCAGGAAACGAGCAGTACTTC. This codes for CASSIAGNEQYF.

The J gene is TRBJ1-1, the V gene TRBV5-4; D gene unclear. Trimming removed 9 bases from V and 8 bases from J, with 23 bases in between. The germline gives CDR1 SGHNT, CDR2 YYREEE (reference sequence). The CDR3 sequence is 14 residues long. This CDR3 reads CATGKAGERHEAFF. CDR3 bases: TGTGCCACCGGGAAGGCCGGGGAAAGACACGAAGCTTTCTTT.

The chain joins TRBV29-1 to TRBJ1-2; D is ambiguous. This CDR3 is built from 13 residues. Deletions cut 4 bases from V and 8 bases from J, with 17 bases between. Germline CDR1 reads SQVTM; CDR2 reads ANQGSEA. The CDR3 nucleotides read TGCAGCGTTGTAACCCCCGCGTGGGAGGGCTACACCTTC. Its protein is CSVVTPAWEGYTF.

There are a few counts of this clone. The gene calls are TRBV5-1 and TRBJ2-3; D is unclear. Between the trimmed V and J ends, which lost 0 bases and 1 base, there was a span of 9 bases. Germline V gene data show CDR1 as SGHRS and CDR2 as YFSETQ. This CDR3 has 15 amino acids. The CDR3 sequence is CASSLGAWGTDTQYF. In nucleotides, the CDR3 is TGCGCCAGCAGCTTGGGGGCGTGGGGCACAGATACGCAGTATTTT.